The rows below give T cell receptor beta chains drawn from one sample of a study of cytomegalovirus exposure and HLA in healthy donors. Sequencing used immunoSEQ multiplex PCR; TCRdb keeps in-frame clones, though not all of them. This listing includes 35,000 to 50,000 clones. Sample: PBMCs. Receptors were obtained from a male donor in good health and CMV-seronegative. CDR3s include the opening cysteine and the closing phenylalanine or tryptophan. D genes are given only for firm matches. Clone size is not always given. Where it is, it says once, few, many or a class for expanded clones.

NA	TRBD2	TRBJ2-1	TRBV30	TGTGCCTGGAGACGCGGGACTAGCGGCTCCTACAATGAGCAGTTCTTC	CAWRRGTSGSYNEQFF
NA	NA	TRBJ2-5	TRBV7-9	TGTGCCAGCAGCTTAGGTAGCGGACCTCAAGAGACCCAGTACTTC	CASSLGSGPQETQYF
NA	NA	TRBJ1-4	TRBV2	TGTGCCAGCAGTGCGGGGGGAGGTAACGAAAAACTGTTTTTT	CASSAGGGNEKLFF
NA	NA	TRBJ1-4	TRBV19	TGTGCCAGTATCGACCGGGGGTATGAAAAACTGTTTTTT	CASIDRGYEKLFF
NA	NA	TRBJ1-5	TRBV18	TGTGCCAGCTCACCACCTGCCGACGGGCAGCCCCAGCATTTT	CASSPPADGQPQHF
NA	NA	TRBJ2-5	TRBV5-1	TGCGCCAGCAGCTTGGGTGAGGGCCTGGGGGAGACCCAGTACTTC	CASSLGEGLGETQYF
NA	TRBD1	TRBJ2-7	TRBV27	TGTGCCAGCAGCCCCATGATTGGCGACAGGGGGGTTTACGAGCAGTACTTC	CASSPMIGDRGVYEQYF
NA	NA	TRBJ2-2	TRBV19	TGTGCCAGTAGGACCGTTGACTGGGACACCGGGGAGCTGTTTTTT	CASRTVDWDTGELFF
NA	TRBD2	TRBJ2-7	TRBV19	TGTGCCACCTTAGGGACTAGCGGGATCTCCTACGAGCAGTACTTC	CATLGTSGISYEQYF
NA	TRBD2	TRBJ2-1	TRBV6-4	TGTGCCAGCAGCGTAAGCGGGAGCTCCGACAATGAGCAGTTCTTC	CASSVSGSSDNEQFF
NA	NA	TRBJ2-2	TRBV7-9	TGTGCCAGCAGCTTAAGGGGCACCGGGGAGCTGTTTTTT	CASSLRGTGELFF
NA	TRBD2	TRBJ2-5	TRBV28	TGTGCCAGCAGTTTAGGGCGGGGGTTACAAGAGACCCAGTACTTC	CASSLGRGLQETQYF
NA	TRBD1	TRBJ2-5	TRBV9	TGTGCCAGCAGTTGGACAGGCGAAGAGACCCAGTACTTC	CASSWTGEETQYF
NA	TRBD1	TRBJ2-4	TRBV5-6	TGTGCCAGCAGCCGACAGGGGGCCAAAAACATTCAGTACTTC	CASSRQGAKNIQYF
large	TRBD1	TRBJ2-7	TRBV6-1	TGTGCCAGCAGTGAAGGGAGGCAGGGGGTCGACGAGCAGTACTTC	CASSEGRQGVDEQYF
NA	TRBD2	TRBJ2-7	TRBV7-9	TGTGCCAGCAGCCCGGGGGGGTTCGTTGCCTACGAGCAGTACTTC	CASSPGGFVAYEQYF
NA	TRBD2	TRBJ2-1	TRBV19	TGTGCCAGTACTCCCCCGGGGAGGGGCTTTTATGGTGAGCAGTTCTTC	CASTPPGRGFYGEQFF
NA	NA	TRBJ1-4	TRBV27	TGTGCCAGCAGTTTCAGGGCCCCGAATGAAAAACTGTTTTTT	CASSFRAPNEKLFF
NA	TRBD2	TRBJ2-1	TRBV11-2	TGTGCCAGCAGCCCTATTAGCGGGAGACGCTCCTACAATGAGCAGTTCTTC	CASSPISGRRSYNEQFF
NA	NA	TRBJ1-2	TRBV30	TGTGCCTGGACTGCTAGGGGGTATGGCTACACCTTC	CAWTARGYGYTF
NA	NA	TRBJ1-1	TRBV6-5	TGTGCCAGCAGTAGAAACTCCGGACAGCAAGCTTTCTTT	CASSRNSGQQAFF
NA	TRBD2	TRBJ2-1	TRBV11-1	TGTGCCAGCAGCTTAGTCTTTAGCGGGCGTGAGCAGTTCTTC	CASSLVFSGREQFF
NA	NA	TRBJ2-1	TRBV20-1	TGCAGTGCCTTCCACAATGAGCAGTTCTTC	CSAFHNEQFF
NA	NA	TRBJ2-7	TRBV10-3	TGTGCCATCAGTGAACCCCGGGACATCCGGCAGTACTTC	CAISEPRDIRQYF
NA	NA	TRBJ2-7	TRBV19	TGTGCCAGTAGTATGGGGGGACAGATCTACGAGCAGTACTTC	CASSMGGQIYEQYF
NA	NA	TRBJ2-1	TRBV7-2	TGTGCCAGCAGCGGTAGGGCTCCGGGCGCTCTAGCCACCTACAATGAGCAGTTCTTC	CASSGRAPGALATYNEQFF
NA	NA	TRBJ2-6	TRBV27	TGTGCCAGCAGTTCGGAAGGAGCCTCTGGGGCCAACGTCCTGACTTTC	CASSSEGASGANVLTF
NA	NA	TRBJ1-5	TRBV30	TGTGCCTGGAGCGGACAGCCTAATCAGCCCCAGCATTTT	CAWSGQPNQPQHF
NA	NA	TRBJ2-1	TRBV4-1	TGCGCCAGCAGGTCAGATACCGGGACTCCCGGAGGGAATGAGCAGTTCTTC	CASRSDTGTPGGNEQFF
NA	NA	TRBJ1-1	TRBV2	TGTGCCAGCAGTGGGGGGGGGCGGAGGACTGAAGCTTTCTTT	CASSGGGRRTEAFF
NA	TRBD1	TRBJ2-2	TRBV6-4	TGTGCCAGCAGGCACAGGGGGTCCACCGGGGAGCTGTTTTTT	CASRHRGSTGELFF
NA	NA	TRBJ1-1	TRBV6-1	TGTGCCAGCAGTGACATTGGCAGGGGAAACACTGAAGCTTTCTTT	CASSDIGRGNTEAFF
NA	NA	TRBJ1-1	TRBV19	TGTGCCAGTAGTCCGCGAAGGGGGGGCACTGAAGCTTTCTTT	CASSPRRGGTEAFF
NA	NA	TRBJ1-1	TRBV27	TGTGCCAGCAGTGGCCGGGAGACCGCCCGGCGGGCTTTCTTT	CASSGRETARRAFF
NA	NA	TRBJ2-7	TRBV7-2	TGTGCCAGCAGCGTTGAGGTAACCTCCTACGAGCAGTACTTC	CASSVEVTSYEQYF
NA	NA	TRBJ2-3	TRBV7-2	TGTGCCAGCAGCCAGGCGTGGAGCACAGATACGCAGTATTTT	CASSQAWSTDTQYF
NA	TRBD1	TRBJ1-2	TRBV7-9	TGTGCCAGCAGCGCAGTACAGGGGGTATATGGCTACACCTTC	CASSAVQGVYGYTF
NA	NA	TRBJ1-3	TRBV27	TGTGCCAGCAGCGACTTGAACACCATATATTTT	CASSDLNTIYF
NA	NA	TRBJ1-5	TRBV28	TGTGCCAGCAGTTCAGGGAACAATCAGCCCCAGCATTTT	CASSSGNNQPQHF
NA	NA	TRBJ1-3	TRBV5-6	TGTGCCAGCAGCTTGGGAGGGCGCCCAGACGGAAACACCATATATTTT	CASSLGGRPDGNTIYF
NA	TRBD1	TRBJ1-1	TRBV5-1	TGCGCCAGCAGCTCTCCGGACAGGGGGGACACTGAAGCTTTCTTT	CASSSPDRGDTEAFF